The subject of this entry is one T cell receptor (beta chain). Antigen: not known. The data were obtained in a study of T cells in tumors after PD-1 blockade. Study details: Mean per blood sample: 113,528 templates (24,679-257,772), about 37,000 unique clonotypes. Study-level findings and limits: Blood contained 35% to 50% of the tumor's TCR clonotypes.

Data came from immunoSEQ multiplex PCR; TCRdb stores just in-frame clones and leaves some out. Here the sample spans fewer than 7,500 clones, roughly 80% being singletons. Source: PBMCs, taken after anti-PD-1 therapy. The clonotype comes from a human donor with advanced basal cell or squamous cell carcinoma (not recorded which).

CDR3 bases: TGTGCCTGGAGTGTAGTGGCTAGCGGGATCTACGAGCAGTACTTC. Protein: CAWSVVASGIYEQYF. The V gene is TRBV30, the J gene TRBJ2-7, with TRBD2 matching over 9 bases. The ends lost 0 bases at V and 3 bases at J; junction bases unmatched: 6. CDR3 length equals 15 residues. From germline, CDR1 is GTSNPN and CDR2 SVGIG (reference sequence).